The subject of this entry is one T cell receptor beta chain. Under the authors' procedure: The assay estimated nucleated cells by amplifying reference gene primers. The data were produced by immunoSEQ multiplex PCR, yet TCRdb's version contains in-frame clones alone and is incomplete. V and J calls plus clone size are reproduced from that table; the DNA served to infer D and trimming. The table has around 140,000 clones, around 85% seen once; the top ten hold roughly 15%. This CDR3 is 18 amino acids long. Trimming at V came to 0 bases and at J to 0 bases, leaving 11 bases not matched to a gene. Germline assignment: CDR1 SGDLS and CDR2 YYNGEE. The source of the sample is a study of blood T cell repertoires in COVID-19. Study-wide background: PBMCs, B-cell-depleted T cells, or T cells were the source of the cDNA or gDNA that made up the material.

Sequenced material: peripheral blood. The chain is built from TRBV9 and TRBJ2-7; 8 nucleotides align to TRBD1. The receptor's source is a woman of 80 years or more with acute or convalescent COVID-19. The CDR3 DNA reads as TGTGCCAGCAGCGTAGTACGCGGGGCGGACAGGGTCTCCTACGAGCAGTACTTC. As protein: CASSVVRGADRVSYEQYF.